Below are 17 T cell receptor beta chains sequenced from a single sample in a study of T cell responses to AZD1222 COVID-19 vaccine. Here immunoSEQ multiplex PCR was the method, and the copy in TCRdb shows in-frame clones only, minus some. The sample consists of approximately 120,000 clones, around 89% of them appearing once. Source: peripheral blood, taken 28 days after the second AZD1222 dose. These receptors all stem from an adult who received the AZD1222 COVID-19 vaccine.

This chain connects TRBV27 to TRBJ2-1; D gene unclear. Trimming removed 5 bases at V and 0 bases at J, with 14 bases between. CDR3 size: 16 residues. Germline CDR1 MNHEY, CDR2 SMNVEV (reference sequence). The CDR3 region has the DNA TGTGCCAGCAGTCTCACGAGGCGGTTCTCCTACAATGAGCAGTTCTTC. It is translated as CASSLTRRFSYNEQFF.

CDR3 nucleotides: TGTGCCAGCTCACCACCGTTGTCAGATACGCAGTATTTT. It translates to CASSPPLSDTQYF. The chain combines TRBV18 with TRBJ2-3; D gene unclear. Germline V gene lookup returns CDR1 KGHSH and CDR2 LQKENI. This CDR3 is built from 13 residues. V lost 0 bases to trimming and J lost 4 bases, with 5 bases between them.

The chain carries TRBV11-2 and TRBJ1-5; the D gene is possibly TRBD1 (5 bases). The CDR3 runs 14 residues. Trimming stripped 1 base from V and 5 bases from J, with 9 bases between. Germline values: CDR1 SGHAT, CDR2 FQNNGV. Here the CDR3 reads CASSLAGAHQPQHF. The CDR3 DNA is TGTGCCAGCAGCTTAGCCGGGGCACATCAGCCCCAGCATTTT.

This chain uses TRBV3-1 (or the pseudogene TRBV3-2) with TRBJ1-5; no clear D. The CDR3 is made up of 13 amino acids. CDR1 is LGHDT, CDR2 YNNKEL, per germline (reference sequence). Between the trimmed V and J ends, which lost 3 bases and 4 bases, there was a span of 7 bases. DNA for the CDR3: TGTGCCAGCAGCCAGTCGATTAATCAGCCCCAGCATTTT. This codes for CASSQSINQPQHF.

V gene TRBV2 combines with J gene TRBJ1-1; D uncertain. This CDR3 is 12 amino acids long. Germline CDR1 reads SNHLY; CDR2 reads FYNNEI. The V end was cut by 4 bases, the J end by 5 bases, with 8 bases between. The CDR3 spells CASSVHDTEAFF. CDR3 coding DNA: TGTGCCAGCAGTGTACATGATACTGAAGCTTTCTTT.

The CDR3 sequence: CAWSTGGAPGTEAFF. As DNA, the CDR3 is TGTGCCTGGAGTACTGGGGGGGCCCCGGGGACTGAAGCTTTCTTT. This sequence joins TRBV30 and TRBJ1-1; D perhaps matches TRBD1 (6 bases). Trimming removed 2 bases from V and 5 bases from J, with 18 bases in between. CDR3 size: 15 residues. Germline V CDR1 and CDR2: GTSNPN, SVGIG (reference sequence). The full variable domain, with the rest looked up from reference TRBV30 and TRBJ1-1, is SQTIHQWPATLVQPVGSPLSLECTVEGTSNPNLYWYRQAAGRGLQLLFYSVGIGQISSEVPQNLSASRPQDRQFILSSKKLLLSDSGFYLCAWSTGGAPGTEAFFGQGTRLTVV.

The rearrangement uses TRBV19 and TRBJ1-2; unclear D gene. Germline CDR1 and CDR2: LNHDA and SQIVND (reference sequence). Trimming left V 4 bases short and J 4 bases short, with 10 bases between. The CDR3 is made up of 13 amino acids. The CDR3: CASSTGSPYGYTF. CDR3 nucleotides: TGTGCCAGTAGTACCGGGAGTCCCTATGGCTACACCTTC.

CDR3 protein: CASSEYRGGRVETQYF. The CDR3 DNA sequence: TGTGCCAGCAGTGAATATCGGGGCGGGAGGGTTGAGACCCAGTACTTC. V usage is TRBV25-1 and J usage is TRBJ2-5; 9 bases align to TRBD2. The CDR3 is 16 amino acids. CDR1 is MGHDK, CDR2 SYGVNS, per germline. V was pared by 0 bases and J by 5 bases, with 7 bases of the junction left unmatched.

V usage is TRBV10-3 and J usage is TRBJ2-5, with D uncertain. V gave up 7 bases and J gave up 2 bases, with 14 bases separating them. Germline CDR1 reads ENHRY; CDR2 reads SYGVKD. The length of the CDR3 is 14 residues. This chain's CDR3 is CAIKNGPSQETQYF. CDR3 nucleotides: TGTGCCATCAAAAACGGACCGTCACAAGAGACCCAGTACTTC.

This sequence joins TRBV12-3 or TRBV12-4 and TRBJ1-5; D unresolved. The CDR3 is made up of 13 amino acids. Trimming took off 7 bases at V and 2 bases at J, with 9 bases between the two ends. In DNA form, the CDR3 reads TGTGCCAGCACGGGCTCGGGCAATCAGCCCCAGCATTTT. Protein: CASTGSGNQPQHF.

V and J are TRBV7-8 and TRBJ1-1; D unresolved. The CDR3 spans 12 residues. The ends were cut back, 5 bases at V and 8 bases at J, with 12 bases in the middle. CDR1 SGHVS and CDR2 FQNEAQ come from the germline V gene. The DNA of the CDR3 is TGTGCCAGCAGCCGAGACTATACCGAAGCTTTCTTT. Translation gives CASSRDYTEAFF.

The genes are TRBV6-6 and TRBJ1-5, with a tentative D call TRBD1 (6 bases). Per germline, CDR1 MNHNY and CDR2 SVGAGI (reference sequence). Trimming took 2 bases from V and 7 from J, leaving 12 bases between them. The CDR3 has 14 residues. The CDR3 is CASSYSRGRQPQHF. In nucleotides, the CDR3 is TGTGCCAGCAGTTACAGCAGGGGTCGGCAGCCCCAGCATTTT.

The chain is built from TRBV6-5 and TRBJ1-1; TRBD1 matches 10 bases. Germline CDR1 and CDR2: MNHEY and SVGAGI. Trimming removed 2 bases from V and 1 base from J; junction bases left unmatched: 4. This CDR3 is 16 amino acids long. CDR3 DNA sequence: TGTGCCAGCAGTTACCGGACAGGGGGACGGAACACTGAAGCTTTCTTT. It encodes CASSYRTGGRNTEAFF.

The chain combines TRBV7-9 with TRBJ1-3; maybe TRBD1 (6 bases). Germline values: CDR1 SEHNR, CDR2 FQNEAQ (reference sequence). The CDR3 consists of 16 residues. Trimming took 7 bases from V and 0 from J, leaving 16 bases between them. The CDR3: CASNPMDSLSGNTIYF. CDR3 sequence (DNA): TGTGCCAGCAACCCAATGGACAGCCTCTCTGGAAACACCATATATTTT.

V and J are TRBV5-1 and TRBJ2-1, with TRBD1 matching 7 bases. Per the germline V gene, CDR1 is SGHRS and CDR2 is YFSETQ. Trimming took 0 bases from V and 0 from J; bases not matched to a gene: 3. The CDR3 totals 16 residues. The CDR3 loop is CASSLEGQSSYNEQFF. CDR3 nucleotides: TGCGCCAGCAGCTTGGAGGGACAGAGCTCCTACAATGAGCAGTTCTTC.

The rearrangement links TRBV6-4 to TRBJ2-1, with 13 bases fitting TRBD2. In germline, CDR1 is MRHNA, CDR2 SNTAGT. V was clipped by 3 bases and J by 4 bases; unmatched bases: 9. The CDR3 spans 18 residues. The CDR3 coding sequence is TGTGCCAGCAGTGATACCAGACTAGCGGGGGGCCAATACAATGAGCAGTTCTTC. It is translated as CASSDTRLAGGQYNEQFF.

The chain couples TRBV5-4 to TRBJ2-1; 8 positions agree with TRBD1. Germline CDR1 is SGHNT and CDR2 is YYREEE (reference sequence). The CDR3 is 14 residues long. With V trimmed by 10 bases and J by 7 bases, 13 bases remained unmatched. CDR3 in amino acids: CAGILQGAQNEQFF. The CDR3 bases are TGTGCCGGCATCCTTCAGGGGGCGCAGAATGAGCAGTTCTTC. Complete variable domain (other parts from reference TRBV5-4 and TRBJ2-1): ETGVTQSPTHLIKTRGQQVTLRCSSQSGHNTVSWYQQALGQGPQFIFQYYREEENGRGNFPPRFSGLQFPNYSSELNVNALELDDSALYLCAGILQGAQNEQFFGPGTRLTVL.